A single sample is the source of the 9 T cell receptor beta chains below, sequenced in a study of blood T cells in healthy people across ages. PCR was performed a second time for about 7 to 11 cycles using a sample-barcoded 5' primer and a J-beta primer mix. One entry per CDR3 protein, called by TCRdb with MiXCR from the 5' RACE reads. The sample records hundreds of thousands of distinct CDR3 sequences, 50% to 60% being singletons. The specimen sequenced was blood. The receptors shown here come from a man in his 60s in good health.

The rearrangement joins TRBV20-1 to TRBJ2-4; D assignment may be TRBD1 or TRBD2 (6 bases each). CDR1 is DFQATT and CDR2 is SNEGSKA in the germline V gene (reference sequence). Trimming took off 3 bases at V and 3 bases at J, with 12 bases between the two ends. The CDR3 consists of 14 residues. The CDR3 DNA reads as TGCAGTGCTAGGGCCGGGGGCGGCAAAAACATTCAGTACTTC. Its protein product is CSARAGGGKNIQYF.

This clonotype was found many times. This rearrangement joins TRBV28 to TRBJ2-1; TRBD2 agrees at 8 bases. V lost 4 bases to trimming and J lost 3 bases; unmatched junction nucleotides: 17. Germline V CDR1 and CDR2: MDHEN, SYDVKM. This CDR3 comprises 19 residues. CDR3 DNA sequence: TGTGCCAGCAGTTCTCCCGGGGGGGGCCGCCCTCGAGGCTACAATGAGCAGTTCTTC. Amino acids: CASSSPGGGRPRGYNEQFF.

J is TRBJ2-1 and V is TRBV4-3; weak D call: TRBD2 (5 bases). The CDR3 runs 16 residues. Between the trimmed V and J ends, which lost 0 bases and 0 bases, there was a span of 9 bases. Germline CDR1 reads LGHNA; CDR2 reads YSLEER. The CDR3 region is CASSQEADYSYNEQFF. The CDR3 DNA reads TGCGCCAGCAGCCAAGAAGCTGACTACTCCTACAATGAGCAGTTCTTC.

The chain carries TRBV7-2 and TRBJ1-2; 11 bases line up with TRBD1. Trimming cost V 6 bases and J 1 base; bases outside gene matches: 13. The germline CDR1 and CDR2 sequences are SGHTA and FQGNSA. The CDR3 runs 18 residues. Here the CDR3 reads CASSPGTGGAGFNYGYTF. As DNA, the CDR3 is TGTGCCAGCAGTCCCGGGACAGGGGGAGCCGGGTTTAACTATGGCTACACCTTC.

The chain carries TRBV5-5 and TRBJ1-5, with D maybe TRBD1 (6 bases). V was trimmed by 6 bases and J by 4 bases, leaving 14 bases between them. There are 14 residues in the CDR3. Germline V gene sequence: CDR1 SGHKS, CDR2 YYEKEE (reference sequence). The CDR3 nucleotides read TGTGCCAGCATCTCCGACGGGACAAATCAGCCCCAGCATTTT. Amino acid sequence: CASISDGTNQPQHF.

The chain links TRBV18 to TRBJ2-5; no definite D call. V shed 0 bases and J shed 6 bases, with 17 bases lying between them. This CDR3 region has 16 residues. The germline V gene encodes CDR1 KGHSH and CDR2 LQKENI. Written as DNA, the CDR3 is TGTGCCAGCTCACCACCGGAGTCCCTGAAAAGGCAGACCCAGTACTTC. Encoded protein: CASSPPESLKRQTQYF.

V is TRBV6-6 and J is TRBJ2-1; 9 bases fit TRBD1. CDR1 MNHNY and CDR2 SVGAGI come from the germline V gene (reference sequence). CDR3 length: 15 amino acids. Trimming took 2 bases from V and 6 from J; bases not matched to a gene: 5. The CDR3, as DNA: TGTGCCAGCAGTTACAAACAGGGGGCTGGCAATGAGCAGTTCTTC. Translating gives CASSYKQGAGNEQFF.

The chain employs TRBV28 and TRBJ2-1, with 15 bases fitting TRBD2. CDR1 and CDR2 from the germline V gene are MDHEN and SYDVKM. Trimming removed 6 bases from V and 0 bases from J; junction bases left unmatched: 9. This CDR3 spans 19 amino acids. DNA for the CDR3: TGTGCCAGCAGGCCCCCGGGACTAGCGGGAGGCAGCTCCTACAATGAGCAGTTCTTC. Translated: CASRPPGLAGGSSYNEQFF.

To note about this clonotype: Just one base apart from a much larger clone, this may be a read error. The chain is built from TRBV7-2 and TRBJ2-7; no definite D call. This CDR3 region has 14 residues. The germline V gene encodes CDR1 SGHTA and CDR2 FQGNSA. Trimming removed 5 bases from V and 7 bases from J, with 18 bases in between. The CDR3 protein is CASSPSVAVGEQYF. CDR3 DNA sequence: TGTGCCAGCAGCCCTAGTGTGGCTGTGGGGGAGCAGTACTTC.